This T cell receptor (beta chain) is from a study of shared clonotypes between healthy human individuals. Sequencing was performed with immunoSEQ multiplex PCR; in TCRdb, only in-frame clones are kept and a portion is missing. The table has under 1,100,000 clones, approximately 68% seen once. Looked up from germline, CDR1 is SGHRS and CDR2 is YFSETQ. This CDR3 spans 14 amino acids. V shed 5 bases and J 7 bases; nucleotides not matched to a gene: 9. Sequencing input: memory CD4+ T cells sorted from blood. As for subset: CD45RA-negative fraction. The V and J genes are TRBV5-1 and TRBJ2-5; 9 bases line up with TRBD2. The origin of this receptor is a man aged 18 to 30 in good health. The CDR3 reads CASRMTSGAGTQYF. The CDR3 nucleotides read TGCGCCAGCAGAATGACTAGCGGTGCGGGGACCCAGTACTTC.